This T cell receptor (beta chain) stems from a study of T cells in Graves' hyperthyroidism and ophthalmopathy. Pregnant or lactating patients were excluded, as were those with uncontrolled infection or other autoimmune disease. On the basis of clinical symptoms, serum thyroxine and TRAb, thyroid ultrasound and orbital computed tomography, diagnoses were made. The PBMCs had their origin in 10 ml of fresh peripheral blood. Using RNA transcripts as the source, TCR beta CDR3 regions were amplified. First-round RT-PCR targeting the TCR CDR3 was performed with the HTBI primer set. MiXCR, applied by TCRdb to the multiplex PCR reads, yields one record per CDR3 protein. The profile shows around 600,000 distinct CDR3 sequences, approximately 14% of them singletons. Study results and caveats: Prediction of ophthalmopathy progression came a median roughly 6.7 months pre-onset.

The V gene lost 5 bases and the J gene lost 8 bases, with 13 bases spanning the gap. This CDR3 is built from 13 residues. CDR1 and CDR2 from the germline V gene are SGHTA and FQGTGA. Comment on this clonotype: As yet, its antigen is unknown.

The gene calls are TRBV7-3 and TRBJ2-1; D might be TRBD1 (6 bases). This clonotype was sampled from a woman under 30 with Graves' ophthalmopathy. Sequencing was carried out using blood. CDR3 region: CASSKSGGDEQFF. The CDR3 DNA follows: TGTGCCAGCAGCAAAAGTGGGGGCGATGAGCAGTTCTTC. The full variable domain, rest sourced from reference TRBV7-3 and TRBJ2-1, is GAGVSQTPSNKVTEKGKYVELRCDPISGHTALYWYRQSLGQGPEFLIYFQGTGAADDSGLPNDRFFAVRPEGSVSTLKIQRTERGDSAVYLCASSKSGGDEQFFGPGTRLTVL.